This passage covers 20 T cell receptor beta chains from one sample sequenced in a study of T cells after yellow fever vaccination. TCRdb passed the 5' RACE reads through MiXCR, listing each CDR3 protein once. The sample gives 150,000 or so distinct CDR3 sequences, around 9.3% of which show up once; roughly 33% is in the top ten. The starting material was CD8+ T cells sorted from PBMCs, obtained 45 days after the yellow fever booster vaccination. The receptors stem from a man between 18 and 29 years old who received the YFV17D yellow fever vaccine.

This clonotype has a handful of counts. This rearrangement joins TRBV7-9 to TRBJ2-4; D might be TRBD1 (7 bases). This CDR3 spans 15 amino acids. V was pared by 1 base and J by 7 bases, with 14 bases between. The germline V gene encodes CDR1 SEHNR and CDR2 FQNEAQ (reference sequence). CDR3 loop: CASSLGSGGMNIQYF. The DNA for the CDR3 is TGTGCCAGCAGCTTAGGGTCAGGGGGGATGAACATTCAGTACTTC.

The chain uses TRBV6-2 or TRBV6-3 and TRBJ2-6; 8 positions match TRBD1. The CDR3 is 17 amino acids. Germline V gives CDR1 MNHEY, CDR2 SVGEGT. J gave up 0 bases and V 5 bases, and 6 bases lay outside the gene matches. The CDR3 sequence: CASSNRQGSSGANVLTF. DNA for the CDR3: TGTGCCAGCAGTAACCGACAGGGGAGCTCTGGGGCCAACGTCCTGACTTTC.

J is TRBJ2-3 and V is TRBV12-3 or TRBV12-4; TRBD1 matches 8 bases. J gave up 1 base and V 5 bases, and 8 bases lay outside the gene matches. The CDR3 loop spans 16 amino acids. CDR3 nucleotide sequence: TGTGCCAGCAGTCCCGGGTCGGACAGGGGCACAGATACGCAGTATTTT. Protein product: CASSPGSDRGTDTQYF.

The chain uses TRBV14 and TRBJ1-3, with D maybe TRBD1 (5 bases). The V gene's germline CDR1 is SGHDN and CDR2 FVKESK. This CDR3 contains 16 residues. Trimming stripped 1 base from V and 4 bases from J, with 14 bases between. CDR3 sequence reads: CASSQATREPGNTIYF. CDR3 bases: TGTGCCAGCAGCCAAGCCACCAGGGAGCCCGGAAACACCATATATTTT.

Ten or more counts support this clonotype. This rearrangement joins TRBV4-1 to TRBJ1-1; tentatively, D is TRBD1 (5 bases). Germline V CDR1 and CDR2: MGHRA, YSYEKL. This CDR3 is built from 14 residues. V lost 4 bases to trimming and J lost 5 bases, with 14 bases between them. This CDR3 is CASSPGQGGTEAFF. The CDR3 DNA follows: TGCGCCAGCAGCCCCGGGCAGGGAGGAACTGAAGCTTTCTTT.

A few counts support this clonotype. J is TRBJ2-1 and V is TRBV6-2 or TRBV6-3; 7 bases are shared with TRBD2. CDR3 size: 17 residues. J gave up 0 bases and V 5 bases, and 10 bases lay outside the gene matches. Germline loops: CDR1 MNHEY, CDR2 SVGEGT. DNA of the CDR3: TGTGCCAGCAGTGATATCGTAGCGGGTCCCTCCTACAATGAGCAGTTCTTC. The encoded protein is CASSDIVAGPSYNEQFF.

The chain uses TRBV9 and TRBJ2-5; D perhaps matches TRBD2 (6 bases). V was cut by 5 bases and J by 2 bases, with 16 bases left in between. Germline values: CDR1 SGDLS, CDR2 YYNGEE. The CDR3 has 15 residues. Written as DNA, the CDR3 is TGTGCCAGCAGTGACCGTGACGGGGGTCAAGAGACCCAGTACTTC. Its protein product is CASSDRDGGQETQYF. Complete variable domain (other parts from reference TRBV9 and TRBJ2-5): DSGVTQTPKHLITATGQRVTLRCSPRSGDLSVYWYQQSLDQGLQFLIQYYNGEERAKGNILERFSAQQFPDLHSELNLSSLELGDSALYFCASSDRDGGQETQYFGPGTRLLVL.

The CDR3 DNA reads TGTGCCAGCAGTCTAAAAACAACTTCAGGGTTGGAGACCCAGTACTTC. This encodes CASSLKTTSGLETQYF. The genes are TRBV25-1 and TRBJ2-5, with D maybe TRBD1 (5 bases). This CDR3 region has 16 residues. V dropped 5 bases and J dropped 5 bases, with 21 bases sitting between them. Germline V lookup: CDR1 MGHDK, CDR2 SYGVNS.

The V gene is TRBV11-2, the J gene TRBJ1-5; D gene ambiguous. The germline gives CDR1 SGHAT, CDR2 FQNNGV. The CDR3 runs to 15 residues. The ends were cut back, 2 bases at V and 2 bases at J, with 10 bases in the middle. Written as DNA, the CDR3 is TGTGCCAGCAGCTTAACCCCTTTCGGCAATCAGCCCCAGCATTTT. Its translation: CASSLTPFGNQPQHF.

This clonotype was detected ten times or more. The V call is TRBV4-2, the J call TRBJ2-1, with TRBD2 matching 9 bases. With 0 bases clipped from V and 1 base from J, the junction kept 4 bases outside the gene matches. Looked up from germline, CDR1 is LGHNA and CDR2 is YNFKEQ. This CDR3 contains 17 residues. CDR3 sequence (DNA): TGTGCCAGCAGCCAAGAGGGAGCGGGGGGTTCCTACAATGAGCAGTTCTTC. This codes for CASSQEGAGGSYNEQFF.

The V call is TRBV6-5, the J call TRBJ2-5; D might be TRBD1 or TRBD2, each matching 5 bases. Germline V gene sequence: CDR1 MNHEY, CDR2 SVGAGI. The CDR3 has 16 residues. The V end was cut by 8 bases, the J end by 1 base, with 20 bases between. CDR3 nucleotide sequence: TGTGCCAGCGGCCTCGCCGGGACGACTTCCCAAGAGACCCAGTACTTC. This sequence encodes CASGLAGTTSQETQYF.

V usage is TRBV12-3 or TRBV12-4 and J usage is TRBJ2-3; D gene unclear. The CDR3 totals 14 residues. The V end lost 4 bases, the J end lost 2 bases, and 10 bases lay between the germline ends. The CDR3 here is CASSYDPYTDTQYF. The CDR3 region has the DNA TGTGCCAGCAGTTACGACCCGTACACAGATACGCAGTATTTT.

There are a few counts of this clonotype. DNA of the CDR3: TGTGCCAGCAGCTTATTAGGACCGACGAATGAGCAGTTCTTC. Translating it yields CASSLLGPTNEQFF. The genes are TRBV7-3 and TRBJ2-1; the D is unclear. The CDR3 contains 14 residues. Trimming removed 2 bases at V and 7 bases at J, with 12 bases between. CDR1 SGHTA and CDR2 FQGTGA come from the germline V gene.

This sequence joins TRBV20-1 and TRBJ2-2, with D possibly called TRBD1 or TRBD2 (5 bases each). Germline V CDR1 and CDR2: DFQATT, SNEGSKA (reference sequence). The V gene lost 5 bases and the J gene lost 2 bases, with 12 bases spanning the gap. The CDR3 sequence is 14 residues long. The CDR3 loop is CSADEGTNTGELFF. The CDR3 nucleotides read TGCAGTGCTGACGAAGGGACCAACACCGGGGAGCTGTTTTTT.

This clonotype was observed at least ten times. The chain employs TRBV12-3 or TRBV12-4 and TRBJ2-3; a possible D gene is TRBD1 (6 bases). This CDR3 region has 12 residues. V was cut by 6 bases and J by 3 bases, with 7 bases left in between. The CDR3 coding sequence is TGTGCCAGCAGCAGGGGAACAGATACGCAGTATTTT. Protein: CASSRGTDTQYF.

This clonotype appeared a few times. CDR3 residues: CASSPEPGVAETQYF. In DNA form, the CDR3 reads TGTGCCAGCTCACCAGAACCGGGAGTAGCGGAGACCCAGTACTTC. The chain links TRBV18 to TRBJ2-5; weak D call: TRBD2 (6 bases). CDR1 is KGHSH, CDR2 LQKENI, per germline. The CDR3 loop spans 15 amino acids. The V and J ends lost 2 bases and 5 bases respectively, with 15 bases between them.

The chain has TRBV7-2 and TRBJ2-3; maybe TRBD2 (6 bases). The germline V gene encodes CDR1 SGHTA and CDR2 FQGNSA. The ends were cut back, 3 bases at V and 0 bases at J, with 10 bases in the middle. The CDR3 consists of 15 residues. CDR3: CASSFSGDSTDTQYF. CDR3 sequence (DNA): TGTGCCAGCAGCTTTTCGGGGGATAGCACAGATACGCAGTATTTT.

The genes are TRBV25-1 and TRBJ2-1; unclear D gene. Trimming took off 8 bases at V and 6 bases at J, with 8 bases between the two ends. Germline values: CDR1 MGHDK, CDR2 SYGVNS. This CDR3 is 11 amino acids long. CDR3 sequence: CASRAINEQFF. CDR3 sequence (DNA): TGTGCCAGCCGGGCCATCAATGAGCAGTTCTTC.

This clonotype was seen many times. This chain uses TRBV7-9 with TRBJ2-7; 13 bases align to TRBD2. V was pared by 4 bases and J by 5 bases, with 2 bases of the junction left unmatched. CDR1 is SEHNR, CDR2 FQNEAQ, per germline (reference sequence). The CDR3 runs to 14 residues. The CDR3 spells CASSSGLAGNEQYV. The CDR3 DNA reads as TGTGCCAGCAGCTCGGGACTAGCGGGGAACGAGCAGTACGTC.

This clonotype was seen only a few times. The V gene is TRBV7-2, the J gene TRBJ1-6, with D possibly TRBD1 on 5 matching bases. Between the trimmed V and J ends, which lost 0 bases and 10 bases, there was a span of 13 bases. Germline-derived CDR1 and CDR2 are SGHTA and FQGNSA. This CDR3 is built from 15 residues. The CDR3 reads CASSLAPGARSPLHF. The CDR3 DNA is TGTGCCAGCAGCTTAGCCCCCGGGGCGAGGTCACCCCTCCACTTT. The full variable domain, with the rest looked up from reference TRBV7-2 and TRBJ1-6, is GAGVSQSPSNKVTEKGKDVELRCDPISGHTALYWYRQSLGQGLEFLIYFQGNSAPDKSGLPSDRFSAERTGGSVSTLTIQRTQQEDSAVYLCASSLAPGARSPLHFGNGTRLTVT.